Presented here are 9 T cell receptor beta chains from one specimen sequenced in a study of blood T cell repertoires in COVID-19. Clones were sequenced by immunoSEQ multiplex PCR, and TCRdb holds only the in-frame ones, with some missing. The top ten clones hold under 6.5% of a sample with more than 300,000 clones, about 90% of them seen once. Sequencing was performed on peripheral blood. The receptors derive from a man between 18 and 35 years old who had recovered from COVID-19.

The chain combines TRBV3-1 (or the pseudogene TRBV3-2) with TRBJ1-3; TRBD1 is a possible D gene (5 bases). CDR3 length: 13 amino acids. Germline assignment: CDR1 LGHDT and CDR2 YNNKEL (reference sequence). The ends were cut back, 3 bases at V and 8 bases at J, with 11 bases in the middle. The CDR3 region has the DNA TGTGCCAGCAGCCAGCGACAAGGGGACACCATATATTTT. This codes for CASSQRQGDTIYF.

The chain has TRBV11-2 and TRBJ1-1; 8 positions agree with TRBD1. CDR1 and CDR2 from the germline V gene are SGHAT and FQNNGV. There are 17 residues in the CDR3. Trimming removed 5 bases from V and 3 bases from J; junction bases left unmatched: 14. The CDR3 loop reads CASSDRSGQGSDTEAFF. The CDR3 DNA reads TGTGCCAGCAGCGATAGGTCCGGACAGGGTTCCGACACTGAAGCTTTCTTT.

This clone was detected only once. CDR3 protein: CASSDAGGWETQYF. CDR3 bases: TGTGCCAGCAGTGATGCGGGGGGATGGGAGACCCAGTACTTC. The gene calls are TRBV2 and TRBJ2-5, with 8 bases aligning to TRBD2. The junction had 5 bases not matched to a gene; V was cut back by 3 bases and J by 5 bases. The CDR3 runs 14 residues. Germline CDR1 reads SNHLY; CDR2 reads FYNNEI. Full variable domain (outside the CDR3, taken from reference TRBV2 and TRBJ2-5): EPEVTQTPSHQVTQMGQEVILRCVPISNHLYFYWYRQILGQKVEFLVSFYNNEISEKSEIFDDQFSVERPDGSNFTLKIRSTKLEDSAMYFCASSDAGGWETQYFGPGTRLLVL.

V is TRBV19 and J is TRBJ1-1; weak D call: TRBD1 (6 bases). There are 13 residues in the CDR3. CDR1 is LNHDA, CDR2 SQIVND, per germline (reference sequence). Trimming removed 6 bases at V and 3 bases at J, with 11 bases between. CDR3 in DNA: TGTGCCAGTAGGGACAGAACGGACACTGAAGCTTTCTTT. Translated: CASRDRTDTEAFF.

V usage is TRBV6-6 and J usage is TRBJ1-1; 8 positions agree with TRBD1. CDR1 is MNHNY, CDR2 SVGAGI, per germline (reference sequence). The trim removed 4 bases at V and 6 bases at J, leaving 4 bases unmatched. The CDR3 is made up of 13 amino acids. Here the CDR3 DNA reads TGTGCCAGCAGTTCCCAGGGGGCCCCTGAAGCTTTCTTT. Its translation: CASSSQGAPEAFF.

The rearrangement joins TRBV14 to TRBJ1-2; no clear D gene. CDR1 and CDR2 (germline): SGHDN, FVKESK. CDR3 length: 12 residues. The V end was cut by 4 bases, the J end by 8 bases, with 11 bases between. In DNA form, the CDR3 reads TGTGCCAGCAGCCGTGGGCCAACCGGCTACACCTTC. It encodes CASSRGPTGYTF. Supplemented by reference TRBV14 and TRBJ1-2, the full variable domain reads EAGVTQFPSHSVIEKGQTVTLRCDPISGHDNLYWYRRVMGKEIKFLLHFVKESKQDESGMPNNRFLAERTGGTYSTLKVQPAELEDSGVYFCASSRGPTGYTFGSGTRLTVV.

The CDR3 sequence: CASDKGDSVRFYEQYF. The CDR3 bases are TGTGCCAGTGACAAGGGGGACAGCGTTCGTTTTTACGAGCAGTACTTC. V and J are TRBV5-5 and TRBJ2-7; 7 bases line up with TRBD1. CDR1 is SGHKS and CDR2 is YYEKEE in the germline V gene (reference sequence). This CDR3 is 16 amino acids long. V dropped 8 bases and J dropped 4; count of bases not matched to a gene: 18. The complete variable domain, with remaining parts taken from reference TRBV5-5 and TRBJ2-7, reads DAGVTQSPTHLIKTRGQQVTLRCSPISGHKSVSWYQQVLGQGPQFIFQYYEKEERGRGNFPDRFSARQFPNYSSELNVNALLLGDSALYLCASDKGDSVRFYEQYFGPGTRLTVT.

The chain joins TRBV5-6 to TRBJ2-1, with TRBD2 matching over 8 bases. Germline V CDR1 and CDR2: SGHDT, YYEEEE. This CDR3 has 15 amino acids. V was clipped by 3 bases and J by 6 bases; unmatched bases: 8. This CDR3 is CASSYGRALSNEQFF. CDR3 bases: TGTGCCAGCAGCTACGGGAGGGCCTTAAGCAATGAGCAGTTCTTC.

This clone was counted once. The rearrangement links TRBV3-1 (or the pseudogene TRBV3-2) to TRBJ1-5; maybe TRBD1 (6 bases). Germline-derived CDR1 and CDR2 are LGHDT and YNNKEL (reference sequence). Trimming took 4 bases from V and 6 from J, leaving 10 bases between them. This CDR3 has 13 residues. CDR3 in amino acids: CASSLTGSQPQHF. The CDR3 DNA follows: TGTGCCAGCAGCCTGACAGGTAGTCAGCCCCAGCATTTT.